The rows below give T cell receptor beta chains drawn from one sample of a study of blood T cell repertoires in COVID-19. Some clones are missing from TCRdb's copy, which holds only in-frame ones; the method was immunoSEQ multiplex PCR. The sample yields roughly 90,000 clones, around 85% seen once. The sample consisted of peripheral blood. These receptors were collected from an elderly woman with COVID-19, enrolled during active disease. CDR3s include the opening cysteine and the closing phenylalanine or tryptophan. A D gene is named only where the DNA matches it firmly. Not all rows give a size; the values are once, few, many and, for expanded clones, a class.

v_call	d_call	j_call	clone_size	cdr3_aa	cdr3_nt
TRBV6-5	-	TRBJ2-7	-	CASSSYRSYEQYF	TGTGCCAGCAGTTCCTACAGGTCCTACGAGCAGTACTTC
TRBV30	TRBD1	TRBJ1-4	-	CAWNRGRGEKLFF	TGTGCCTGGAACAGGGGAAGAGGGGAAAAACTGTTTTTT
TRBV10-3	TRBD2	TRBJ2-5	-	CATTLGTSGGQETQYF	TGTGCCACGACACTTGGGACTAGCGGGGGACAAGAGACCCAGTACTTC
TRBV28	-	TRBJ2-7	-	CASSFSASTYEQYF	TGTGCCAGCAGTTTTAGTGCTAGCACCTACGAGCAGTACTTC
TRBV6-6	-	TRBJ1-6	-	CASSYSRGAYNSPLHF	TGTGCCAGCAGTTACTCCAGGGGAGCCTATAATTCACCCCTCCACTTT
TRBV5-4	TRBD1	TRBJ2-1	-	CASSLPPRQGTSNEQFF	TGTGCCAGCAGCTTGCCCCCTCGACAGGGGACGTCCAATGAGCAGTTCTTC
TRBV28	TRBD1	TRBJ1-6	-	CASSPGQGAYSPLHF	TGTGCCAGCAGTCCTGGACAGGGGGCATATTCACCCCTCCACTTT
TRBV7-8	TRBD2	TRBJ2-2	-	CASSLPSRGGYNTGELFF	TGTGCCAGCAGCCTCCCATCGCGGGGGGGGTATAACACCGGGGAGCTGTTTTTT
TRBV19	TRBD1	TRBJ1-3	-	CASSRQGTYSGNTIYF	TGTGCCAGTAGTCGACAGGGGACCTACTCTGGAAACACCATATATTTT
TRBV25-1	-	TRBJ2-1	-	CASSEAGAHEQFF	TGTGCCAGCAGTGAGGCAGGGGCCCATGAGCAGTTCTTC
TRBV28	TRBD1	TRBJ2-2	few	CASSLWLGGIGELFF	TGTGCCAGCAGTTTATGGTTAGGGGGCATCGGGGAGCTGTTTTTT
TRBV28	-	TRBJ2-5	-	CASSHRVQETQYF	TGTGCCAGCAGTCACAGGGTCCAAGAGACCCAGTACTTC
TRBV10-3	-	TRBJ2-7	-	CAISGGGQESYEQYF	TGTGCCATCAGTGGCGGAGGGCAGGAGTCCTACGAGCAGTACTTC
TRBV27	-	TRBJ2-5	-	CASSFSYIETQYF	TGTGCCAGCAGTTTTAGCTACATTGAGACCCAGTACTTC
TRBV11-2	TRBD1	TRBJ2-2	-	CASSLAGQGALGVRRELFF	TGTGCCAGCAGCTTAGCAGGACAGGGGGCCTTGGGGGTTAGGCGGGAGCTGTTTTTT
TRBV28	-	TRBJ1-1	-	CASKFWEGTEAFF	TGTGCCAGCAAGTTCTGGGAGGGCACTGAAGCTTTCTTT
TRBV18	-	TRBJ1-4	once	CASSPPPGSEKLFF	TGTGCCAGCTCACCCCCGCCAGGGTCCGAAAAACTGTTTTTT
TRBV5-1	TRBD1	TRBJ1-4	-	CASSQLGTGNEKLFF	TGCGCCAGCAGCCAACTCGGGACAGGGAATGAAAAACTGTTTTTT
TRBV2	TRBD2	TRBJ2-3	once	CASTLGLADTDTQYF	TGTGCCAGCACCCTTGGACTAGCGGACACAGATACGCAGTATTTT
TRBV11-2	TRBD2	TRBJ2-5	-	CASSVAGGEETQYF	TGTGCCAGCAGCGTAGCGGGAGGAGAAGAGACCCAGTACTTC
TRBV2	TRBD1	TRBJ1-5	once	CASSITGVNQPQHF	TGTGCCAGCAGTATAACAGGGGTTAATCAGCCCCAGCATTTT
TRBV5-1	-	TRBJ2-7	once	CASSLALDLHEQYF	TGCGCCAGCAGCTTGGCTCTAGACCTCCACGAGCAGTACTTC
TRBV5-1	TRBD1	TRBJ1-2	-	CASSLEQGYGYTF	TGCGCCAGCAGCTTAGAACAGGGGTATGGCTACACCTTC
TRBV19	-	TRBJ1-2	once	CASTGEGLYGYTF	TGTGCCAGTACGGGGGAGGGACTATATGGCTACACCTTC
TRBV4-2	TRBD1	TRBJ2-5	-	CASSQEQGREETQYF	TGTGCCAGCAGCCAAGAACAGGGGAGAGAAGAGACCCAGTACTTC
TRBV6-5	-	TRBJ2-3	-	CASRGSYTQYF	TGTGCCAGCAGGGGGAGTTATACGCAGTATTTT
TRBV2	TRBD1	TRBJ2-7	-	CASSRDRGYEQYF	TGTGCCAGCTCCAGGGACAGGGGCTACGAGCAGTACTTC
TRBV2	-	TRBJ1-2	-	CASSEDFEGGYTF	TGTGCCAGCAGTGAAGATTTTGAGGGTGGCTACACCTTC
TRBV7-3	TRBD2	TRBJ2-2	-	CASSPLAAVNTGELFF	TGTGCCAGCAGCCCCCTAGCGGCGGTGAACACCGGGGAGCTGTTTTTT
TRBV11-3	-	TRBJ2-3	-	CASSLDGLMGTDTQYF	TGTGCCAGCAGCTTAGATGGCCTGATGGGCACAGATACGCAGTATTTT